This entry lists 15 T cell receptor beta chains sequenced from one sample in a study of regulatory T cells in long-lasting Graves disease. Time point in this sample: newly diagnosed GD, antithyroid drugs for less than 3 months. Preparation of the TCR library used RNA extracted from PBMCs. Both iRepertoire HTBI primers and Arm-PCR of CDR3 regions were used to build the TCR beta libraries. From the multiplex PCR reads, TCRdb called clonotypes with MiXCR, one entry per CDR3 protein. The data hold 350,000 to 500,000 distinct CDR3 sequences, with over 15% observed a single time. These data were likewise used in another study, on T cells in Graves' hyperthyroidism and ophthalmopathy.

Sequenced material: peripheral blood mononuclear cells (PBMCs), taken at new diagnosis, from a patient treated with antithyroid drugs. The receptors originated from a woman under 40 with Graves disease.

At least ten counts were recorded for this clonotype. V and J are TRBV12-3 or TRBV12-4 and TRBJ1-2; TRBD1 agrees at 9 bases. This CDR3 contains 14 residues. Trimming took 8 bases from V and 4 from J; bases not matched to a gene: 8. Written as DNA, the CDR3 is TGTGCCAGCGGCCAACAGGGGGCGCCCTATGGCTACACCTTC. It is translated as CASGQQGAPYGYTF.

This clonotype was picked up many times. CDR3: CATLDRGTRNTIYF. The CDR3 coding sequence is TGTGCCACCCTGGACAGGGGGACTAGAAACACCATATATTTT. The rearrangement uses TRBV2 and TRBJ1-3; TRBD1 matches 10 bases. This CDR3 contains 14 residues. After removal of 10 bases from V and 5 bases from J, the junction contained 8 bases not matched to a gene. Germline CDR1 is SNHLY and CDR2 is FYNNEI.

This chain uses TRBV7-9 with TRBJ2-7, with 10 bases aligning to TRBD2. Looked up from germline, CDR1 is SEHNR and CDR2 is FQNEAQ (reference sequence). CDR3 length: 14 amino acids. With V trimmed by 5 bases and J by 2 bases, 3 bases remained unmatched. CDR3: CASSQSGRAYEQYF. CDR3 DNA sequence: TGTGCCAGCAGCCAGAGCGGGAGGGCCTACGAGCAGTACTTC.

This clonotype was counted ten times or more. The chain links TRBV14 to TRBJ2-7; possibly TRBD1 for D (5 bases). CDR3 size: 19 residues. V lost 4 bases and J 3 bases, leaving 28 bases between the germline ends. Germline V lookup: CDR1 SGHDN, CDR2 FVKESK. The CDR3 DNA follows: TGTGCCAGCAGCCCCTCTTGGACATGGGGTAAGAGGCCGCACTACGAGCAGTACTTC. Its protein product is CASSPSWTWGKRPHYEQYF. The full variable domain, rest sourced from reference TRBV14 and TRBJ2-7, is EAGVTQFPSHSVIEKGQTVTLRCDPISGHDNLYWYRRVMGKEIKFLLHFVKESKQDESGMPNNRFLAERTGGTYSTLKVQPAELEDSGVYFCASSPSWTWGKRPHYEQYFGPGTRLTVT.

This clonotype was observed at least ten times. The V gene is TRBV28, the J gene TRBJ2-1; 9 bases align to TRBD1. The closer fit of TRBJ2-5 to the DNA end suggests the J call may be wrong. In germline, CDR1 is MDHEN, CDR2 SYDVKM. The CDR3 has 14 residues. CDR3: CASPWTGAQETQYF. CDR3 in DNA: TGTGCCAGCCCTTGGACAGGGGCCCAAGAGACCCAGTACTTC.

This clonotype was counted many times. The V call is TRBV11-2, the J call TRBJ1-1; D remains ambiguous. V was cut by 1 base and J by 3 bases, with 3 bases left in between. This CDR3 has 12 amino acids. Germline V lookup: CDR1 SGHAT, CDR2 FQNNGV. The chain's CDR3 is CASSLVDTEAFF. CDR3 sequence (DNA): TGTGCCAGCAGCTTAGTTGACACTGAAGCTTTCTTT.

This clonotype appeared many times. The chain recombines TRBV12-3 or TRBV12-4 with TRBJ2-1; no clear D gene. Trimming took off 7 bases at V and 6 bases at J, with 19 bases between the two ends. This CDR3 comprises 15 residues. The CDR3: CASNFRVELTNEQFF. Here the CDR3 DNA reads TGTGCCAGCAATTTTAGGGTAGAATTAACCAATGAGCAGTTCTTC.

This clonotype has ten or more counts. The chain carries TRBV19 and TRBJ1-5, with 10 bases fitting TRBD1. Germline CDR1 is LNHDA and CDR2 is SQIVND (reference sequence). J lost 2 bases, V lost 10 bases, and 5 bases had no gene match. The CDR3 extends over 14 amino acids. This CDR3 reads CATWTGGGNQPQHF. The CDR3 DNA is TGTGCCACCTGGACAGGGGGTGGCAATCAGCCCCAGCATTTT.

On this clonotype itself: Being one base from a much bigger clone, this may be a read error. The chain recombines TRBV7-8 with TRBJ2-7; 9 nucleotides align to TRBD2. J was trimmed by 4 bases and V by 8 bases; bases with no gene match: 15. The CDR3 runs 16 residues. CDR1 SGHVS and CDR2 FQNEAQ come from the germline V gene. The CDR3, as DNA: TGTGCCAGCGGCCGAACCTATAGCGGGAGCTCGTACGAGCAGTACTTC. It yields the protein CASGRTYSGSSYEQYF.

This clonotype was seen repeatedly, ten times or more. The CDR3 loop reads CASSPPSRRHPHNEQFF. DNA for the CDR3: TGTGCCAGCTCACCCCCGTCTAGGCGACACCCCCACAATGAGCAGTTCTTC. The rearrangement joins TRBV18 to TRBJ2-1; D remains ambiguous. The length of the CDR3 is 17 residues. V gave up 3 bases and J gave up 5 bases, with 20 bases separating them. CDR1 and CDR2 from the germline V gene are KGHSH and LQKENI.

This clonotype has only a few counts. The junction departs from the called germline gene at one end, perhaps through a read error. CDR3 in DNA: TGTGCCGGCAGTCCCGGACAGGCCAGATACAATCAGCCCCAGCATTTT. Protein: CAGSPGQARYNQPQHF. The chain has TRBV27 and TRBJ1-5; 7 bases are a match to TRBD1. Germline V gene sequence: CDR1 MNHEY, CDR2 SMNVEV (reference sequence). The CDR3 consists of 16 residues.

This sequence joins TRBV5-1 and TRBJ2-2, with 8 bases fitting TRBD2. CDR3 size: 15 residues. J gave up 6 bases and V 5 bases, and 9 bases lay outside the gene matches. Germline CDR1 reads SGHRS; CDR2 reads YFSETQ. CDR3 region: CASRGAGVSAGELFF. CDR3 DNA: TGCGCCAGCAGAGGAGCGGGAGTTTCGGCCGGGGAGCTGTTTTTT.

Details on this clonotype: Since a much larger clone is just one base distant, this may be a read error. The V call is TRBV28, the J call TRBJ1-6; D perhaps matches TRBD1 (6 bases). The CDR3 has 13 amino acids. CDR1 and CDR2 (germline): MDHEN, SYDVKM. The chain's CDR3 is CASKGGEGSPLYF. The DNA for the CDR3 is TGTGCCAGCAAGGGGGGCGAGGGCTCACCCCTCTACTTT.

In this sample, this clonotype turned up a few times. This may come from a read error, since a much larger clone is one base off. The CDR3 DNA reads as TGTGCCAGCAGTTTAGCTTACCGAACTAACTATGGCTACACCTTC. Translating gives CASSLAYRTNYGYTF. V usage is TRBV12-3 or TRBV12-4 and J usage is TRBJ1-2, with D hard to call. The CDR3 extends over 15 amino acids. Trimming shortened V by 0 bases and J by 0 bases, and 8 bases separated the two germline ends.

The sample holds many counts of this clonotype. The gene calls are TRBV7-9 and TRBJ1-2, with D possibly TRBD1 on 5 matching bases. Looked up from germline, CDR1 is SEHNR and CDR2 is FQNEAQ (reference sequence). The CDR3 length is 17 residues. The V end was cut by 2 bases, the J end by 8 bases, with 24 bases between. CDR3 residues: CASSLKFFGGPLRGYTF. The CDR3, as DNA: TGTGCCAGCAGCTTAAAGTTTTTCGGGGGTCCGTTGAGAGGCTACACCTTC.